The clone carrying this TCR beta chain was seen only a few times. The antigen is not known. This sample was included in a study of cytomegalovirus exposure and HLA in healthy donors. Study context: Most genotyped donors, 65% to 90% of 300 to 400, had Caucasian-associated genetic ancestry.

PCR employed 60 Vbeta and 13 Jbeta primers. Sequencing was performed with immunoSEQ multiplex PCR; in TCRdb, only in-frame clones are kept and a portion is missing. The data show 100,000 to 150,000 clones, 17% seen once. Trimming cost V 4 bases and J 4 bases; bases outside gene matches: 3. Per germline, CDR1 SGHTA and CDR2 FQGNSA. This CDR3 comprises 14 residues. The study, taken as a whole, reports: V- and J-gene trimming in TCR beta was tied to a missense DCLRE1C variant by an analysis performed later.

The source material was PBMCs. The clonotype comes from a female donor in good health and CMV-seropositive. The rearrangement links TRBV7-2 to TRBJ1-2; TRBD1 agrees at 10 bases. CDR3 DNA: TGTGCCAGCAGCTCGACAGGGGGCGCCTATGGCTACACCTTC. Protein sequence: CASSSTGGAYGYTF.